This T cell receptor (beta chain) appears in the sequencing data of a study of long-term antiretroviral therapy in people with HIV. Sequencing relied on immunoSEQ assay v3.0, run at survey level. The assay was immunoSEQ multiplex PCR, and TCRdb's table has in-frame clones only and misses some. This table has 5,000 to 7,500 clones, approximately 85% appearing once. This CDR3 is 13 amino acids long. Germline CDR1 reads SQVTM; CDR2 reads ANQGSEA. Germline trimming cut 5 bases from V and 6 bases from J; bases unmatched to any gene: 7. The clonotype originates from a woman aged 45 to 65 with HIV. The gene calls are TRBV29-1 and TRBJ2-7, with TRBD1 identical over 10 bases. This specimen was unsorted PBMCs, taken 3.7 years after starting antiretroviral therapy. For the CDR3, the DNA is TGCAGCGTTTGGTTGGACAGGGGGTTCGAGCAGTACTTC. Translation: CSVWLDRGFEQYF.